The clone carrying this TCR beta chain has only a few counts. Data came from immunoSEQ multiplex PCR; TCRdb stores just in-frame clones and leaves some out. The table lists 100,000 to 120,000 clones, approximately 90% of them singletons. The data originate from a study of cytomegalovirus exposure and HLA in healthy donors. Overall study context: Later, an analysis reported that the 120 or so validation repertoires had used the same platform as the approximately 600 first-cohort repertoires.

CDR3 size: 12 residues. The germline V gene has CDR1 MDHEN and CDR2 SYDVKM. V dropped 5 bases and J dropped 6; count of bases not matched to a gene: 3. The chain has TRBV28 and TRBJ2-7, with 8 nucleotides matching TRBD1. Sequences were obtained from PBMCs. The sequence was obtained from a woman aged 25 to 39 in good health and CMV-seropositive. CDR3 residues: CASSGQGAEQYF. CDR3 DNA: TGTGCCAGCAGTGGACAGGGTGCCGAGCAGTACTTC.